Shown below are 18 T cell receptor beta chains from a single sample sequenced in a study of blood T cell repertoires in COVID-19. Assay used: immunoSEQ multiplex PCR; TCRdb lists only in-frame clones, some missing. The table records 200,000 to 250,000 clones, 85% to 90% of them present only once. Sequencing used peripheral blood. Receptor source: a man in his sixties with acute or convalescent COVID-19.

The J gene is TRBJ1-1, the V gene TRBV30, with a possible D match to TRBD1 (5 bases). The CDR3 is 14 amino acids. The ends were cut back, 5 bases at V and 5 bases at J, with 18 bases in the middle. The V gene's germline CDR1 is GTSNPN and CDR2 SVGIG (reference sequence). This CDR3 reads CAWYLLGGETEAFF. The CDR3 DNA reads as TGTGCCTGGTACCTCCTGGGGGGAGAGACTGAAGCTTTCTTT. The entire variable domain, with the rest obtained from reference TRBV30 and TRBJ1-1, is as follows: SQTIHQWPATLVQPVGSPLSLECTVEGTSNPNLYWYRQAAGRGLQLLFYSVGIGQISSEVPQNLSASRPQDRQFILSSKKLLLSDSGFYLCAWYLLGGETEAFFGQGTRLTVV.

The genes are TRBV5-5 and TRBJ2-7; TRBD1 agrees at 8 bases. J was trimmed by 6 bases and V by 0 bases; bases with no gene match: 2. Germline V gene data show CDR1 as SGHKS and CDR2 as YYEKEE (reference sequence). The CDR3 extends over 13 amino acids. CDR3 protein: CASSLGTGSEQYF. For the CDR3, the DNA is TGTGCCAGCAGCTTGGGGACAGGGAGCGAGCAGTACTTC.

V and J are TRBV6-5 and TRBJ1-2; TRBD1 is a possible D gene (5 bases). The CDR3 spans 14 residues. Trimming took 7 bases from V and 6 from J, leaving 18 bases between them. Looked up from germline, CDR1 is MNHEY and CDR2 is SVGAGI. This CDR3 is CASTKPGEGDGYTF. CDR3 DNA: TGTGCCAGCACCAAACCGGGTGAAGGGGATGGCTACACCTTC.

The V call is TRBV4-3, the J call TRBJ1-2; 7 bases agree with TRBD1. The junction had 8 bases not matched to a gene; V was cut back by 4 bases and J by 9 bases. Germline CDR1 LGHNA, CDR2 YSLEER. The CDR3 consists of 13 residues. CDR3 in DNA: TGCGCCAGCAGCCTAAGGACAGGCTTCCGCTACACCTTC. Translated, it gives CASSLRTGFRYTF.

This sequence joins TRBV21-1 and TRBJ2-7; the D call TRBD1 from the table was never checked on the DNA. TRBV21-1 has pseudogene status. This CDR3 has 15 amino acids. As DNA, the CDR3 is TGTGCCAGCAGCTCCCGGGACAGGGTGATCCACGAGCAGTACTTC. Its translation is CASSSRDRVIHEQYF.

The V and J genes are TRBV28 and TRBJ2-5; D might be TRBD1 (6 bases). Germline lookup yields CDR1 MDHEN and CDR2 SYDVKM. The CDR3 contains 15 residues. V dropped 6 bases and J dropped 1 base, with 15 bases sitting between them. The CDR3 DNA reads as TGTGCCAGCAGAGACGCGTACAGGGCCCAAGAGACCCAGTACTTC. Its translation: CASRDAYRAQETQYF. Full variable domain (remainder filled in from reference TRBV28 and TRBJ2-5): DVKVTQSSRYLVKRTGEKVFLECVQDMDHENMFWYRQDPGLGLRLIYFSYDVKMKEKGDIPEGYSVSREKKERFSLILESASTNQTSMYLCASRDAYRAQETQYFGPGTRLLVL.

This chain joins TRBV28 and TRBJ2-1; 9 nucleotides line up with TRBD1. J gave up 9 bases and V 2 bases, and 8 bases lay outside the gene matches. The germline V gene encodes CDR1 MDHEN and CDR2 SYDVKM. This CDR3 comprises 15 residues. CDR3 in amino acids: CASSLGGQGRGEQFF. For the CDR3, the DNA is TGTGCCAGCAGTTTAGGGGGACAGGGTCGTGGTGAGCAGTTCTTC.

This clone has only one observation. The V call is TRBV14, the J call TRBJ2-1; 7 bases align to TRBD2. The CDR3 extends over 14 amino acids. The J segment lost 8 bases and the V segment lost 3 bases, leaving 7 bases of the junction unmatched. The V gene's germline CDR1 is SGHDN and CDR2 FVKESK. The CDR3 DNA reads TGTGCCAGCAGCCAGCCCCGACTAGCCCATGAGCAGTTCTTC. This encodes CASSQPRLAHEQFF.

The J gene is TRBJ1-1, the V gene TRBV18; the D is unclear. This CDR3 is built from 14 residues. The germline CDR1 and CDR2 sequences are KGHSH and LQKENI. Trimming removed 0 bases from V and 5 bases from J, with 10 bases in between. CDR3 coding DNA: TGTGCCAGCTCACCACCGGCGGGAGGGACTGAAGCTTTCTTT. It translates to CASSPPAGGTEAFF.

The CDR3 reads CASSFQDRGHEQYF. In nucleotides, the CDR3 is TGTGCCAGCAGCTTTCAGGACAGGGGGCATGAGCAGTACTTC. The J gene is TRBJ2-7, the V gene TRBV5-5; 11 nucleotides line up with TRBD1. This CDR3 region has 14 residues. The J segment lost 7 bases and the V segment lost 2 bases, leaving 5 bases of the junction unmatched. Per germline, CDR1 SGHKS and CDR2 YYEKEE (reference sequence).

The chain couples TRBV9 to TRBJ1-4, with 9 bases aligning to TRBD1. This CDR3 contains 14 residues. Germline V gene lookup returns CDR1 SGDLS and CDR2 YYNGEE. The junction had 6 bases not matched to a gene; V was cut back by 4 bases and J by 8 bases. The CDR3 bases are TGTGCCAGCAGCCCACAGACAGGGGGGGAAAAACTGTTTTTT. Its translation is CASSPQTGGEKLFF.

J is TRBJ1-3 and V is TRBV11-2; D gene ambiguous. V lost 3 bases and J 0 bases, leaving 9 bases between the germline ends. Per the germline V gene, CDR1 is SGHAT and CDR2 is FQNNGV. CDR3 length: 15 amino acids. This CDR3 is CASSFVSISGNTIYF. The CDR3 DNA follows: TGTGCCAGCAGCTTCGTCAGTATCTCTGGAAACACCATATATTTT.

This rearrangement joins TRBV9 to TRBJ2-2, with 7 nucleotides matching TRBD1. V trimming: 4 bases; J trimming: 0 bases; junction bases outside the gene matches: 6. From germline, CDR1 is SGDLS and CDR2 YYNGEE. The CDR3 is made up of 16 amino acids. For the CDR3, the DNA is TGTGCCAGCAGCTTCCGGGACAGAGCGAACACCGGGGAGCTGTTTTTT. Translated, it gives CASSFRDRANTGELFF.

V gene TRBV19 combines with J gene TRBJ2-1; 9 bases line up with TRBD1. Germline V lookup: CDR1 LNHDA, CDR2 SQIVND (reference sequence). This CDR3 contains 14 residues. V gave up 7 bases and J gave up 7 bases; unmatched junction bases: 8. The CDR3 coding sequence is TGTGCCAGTACCCTCGTGACAGGGGGGAATGAGCAGTTCTTC. Encoded protein: CASTLVTGGNEQFF.

The chain recombines TRBV28 with TRBJ2-1; perhaps TRBD1 as D (5 bases). The CDR3 spans 17 residues. V lost 5 bases and J lost 0, with 17 bases in between. Germline V CDR1 and CDR2: MDHEN, SYDVKM. CDR3 nucleotides: TGTGCCAGCAGTCCCCCTAAAGACAGAACCTCCTACAATGAGCAGTTCTTC. Its translation: CASSPPKDRTSYNEQFF.

The chain couples TRBV5-1 to TRBJ1-1; 7 positions agree with TRBD1. Per the germline V gene, CDR1 is SGHRS and CDR2 is YFSETQ. Unmatched junction bases numbered 6, after V lost 0 bases and J lost 1 base. CDR3 size: 16 residues. In DNA form, the CDR3 reads TGCGCCAGCAGCTTGGCTTACAGGGGATCGAACACTGAAGCTTTCTTT. Its translation: CASSLAYRGSNTEAFF.

The chain employs TRBV28 and TRBJ2-2, with TRBD2 identical over 7 bases. The CDR3 length is 18 residues. Germline assignment: CDR1 MDHEN and CDR2 SYDVKM. J was trimmed by 2 bases and V by 5 bases; bases with no gene match: 14. In DNA form, the CDR3 reads TGTGCCAGCAGTCCCAGCCTGGGAGCGGGGACTAACACCGGGGAGCTGTTTTTT. Its protein is CASSPSLGAGTNTGELFF.

This chain uses TRBV18 with TRBJ1-1; D perhaps matches TRBD1 (6 bases). This CDR3 comprises 14 residues. Germline CDR1 and CDR2: KGHSH and LQKENI. Trimming took off 3 bases at V and 5 bases at J, with 13 bases between the two ends. DNA of the CDR3: TGTGCCAGCTCACCTGGCGGGGGCCGGACTGAAGCTTTCTTT. Residues: CASSPGGGRTEAFF.